The clone carrying this T cell receptor (beta chain) was found a few times. Antigen unknown. Preparation of the TCRbeta library used unique molecular identifiers. One entry per CDR3 protein results from TCRdb running MiXCR on the PCR reads. The sample lists about 290,000 distinct CDR3 sequences; over 7% were seen once. This entry comes from a study of T-cell reconstitution after alpha-beta-depleted transplantation in children. General observations from the study: Once a year had passed after transplant, T-cell counts and diversity came mostly from newly produced T cells.

Sequenced material: peripheral blood, taken 360 days after TCRalphabeta/CD19-depleted stem cell transplant. The sequence was collected from a female patient aged 2 to 10 who had a stem cell transplant for Fanconi anemia, so the T cells may come from the graft donor.

Written as DNA, the CDR3 is TGTGCCAGCAGCTTAGTCCAGGGGGCATATCAGCCCCAGCATTTT. Protein sequence: CASSLVQGAYQPQHF. The genes are TRBV11-3 and TRBJ1-5, with 8 bases fitting TRBD1. V was pared by 1 base and J by 5 bases, with 4 bases of the junction left unmatched. CDR3 length: 15 residues. CDR1 is SGHNT, CDR2 YENEEA, per germline.